This TCR beta chain originates from a study of T cell responses to AZD1222 COVID-19 vaccine. Only in-frame clones appear in the TCRdb table, and some are missing; sequencing was by immunoSEQ multiplex PCR. The sample yields about 160,000 clones, over 80% seen once. The CDR3 loop spans 12 amino acids. Germline CDR1 and CDR2: SNHLY and FYNNEI. Trimming removed 10 bases at V and 6 bases at J, with 12 bases between. V gene TRBV2 combines with J gene TRBJ2-2, with a weak D call TRBD2 (6 bases). The sample was peripheral blood, taken 28 days after the second AZD1222 dose. The receptor was derived from an adult who received the AZD1222 COVID-19 vaccine. The CDR3 DNA sequence: TGTGCCAAGAAACCGGGGGCCGGGGAGCTGTTTTTT. As protein: CAKKPGAGELFF.